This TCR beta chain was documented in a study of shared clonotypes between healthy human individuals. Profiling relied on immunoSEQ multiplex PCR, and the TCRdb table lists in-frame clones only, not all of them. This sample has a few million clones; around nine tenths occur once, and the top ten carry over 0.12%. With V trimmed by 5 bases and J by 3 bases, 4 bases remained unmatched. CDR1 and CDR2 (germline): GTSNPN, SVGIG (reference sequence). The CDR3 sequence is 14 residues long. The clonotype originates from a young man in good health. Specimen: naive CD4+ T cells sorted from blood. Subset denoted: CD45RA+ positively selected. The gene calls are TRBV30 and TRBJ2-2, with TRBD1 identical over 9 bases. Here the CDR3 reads CAWRTGGDTGELFF. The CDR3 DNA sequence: TGTGCCTGGCGCACAGGGGGCGACACCGGGGAGCTGTTTTTT.